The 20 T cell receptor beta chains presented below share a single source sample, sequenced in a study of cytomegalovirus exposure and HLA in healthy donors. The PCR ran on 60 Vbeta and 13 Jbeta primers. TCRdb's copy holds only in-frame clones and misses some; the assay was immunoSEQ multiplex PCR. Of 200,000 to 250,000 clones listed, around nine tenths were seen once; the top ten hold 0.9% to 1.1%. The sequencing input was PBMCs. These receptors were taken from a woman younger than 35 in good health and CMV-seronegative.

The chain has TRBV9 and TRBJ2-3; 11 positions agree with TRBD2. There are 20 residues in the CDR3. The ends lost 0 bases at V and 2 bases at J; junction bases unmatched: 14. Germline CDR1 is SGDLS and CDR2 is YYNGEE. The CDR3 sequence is CASSVESSGRSLDYTDTQYF. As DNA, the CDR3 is TGTGCCAGCAGCGTAGAATCTAGCGGGAGGTCCCTTGATTACACAGATACGCAGTATTTT.

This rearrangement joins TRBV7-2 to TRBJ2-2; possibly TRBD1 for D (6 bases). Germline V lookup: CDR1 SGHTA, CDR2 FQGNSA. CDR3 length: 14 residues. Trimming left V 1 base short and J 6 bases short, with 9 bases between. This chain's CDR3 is CASSLGSGAGELFF. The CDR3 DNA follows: TGTGCCAGCAGCTTAGGGTCAGGGGCCGGGGAGCTGTTTTTT.

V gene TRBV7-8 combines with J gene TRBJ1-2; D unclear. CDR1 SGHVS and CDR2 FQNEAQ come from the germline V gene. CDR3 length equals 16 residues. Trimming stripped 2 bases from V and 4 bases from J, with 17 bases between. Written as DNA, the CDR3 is TGTGCCAGCAGCTTAAAAGGGCCCCGGGAGGGCTATGGCTACACCTTC. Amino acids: CASSLKGPREGYGYTF.

The CDR3 loop is CASSLATGGATEAFF. In DNA, the CDR3 is TGTGCCAGCAGCTTGGCGACGGGTGGGGCCACTGAAGCTTTCTTT. This chain uses TRBV5-4 with TRBJ1-1; TRBD1 might be the D (5 bases). Germline V lookup: CDR1 SGHNT, CDR2 YYREEE (reference sequence). The CDR3 totals 15 residues. V was pared by 0 bases and J by 4 bases, with 13 bases between. The full variable domain, completed using reference TRBV5-4 and TRBJ1-1, is ETGVTQSPTHLIKTRGQQVTLRCSSQSGHNTVSWYQQALGQGPQFIFQYYREEENGRGNFPPRFSGLQFPNYSSELNVNALELDDSALYLCASSLATGGATEAFFGQGTRLTVV.

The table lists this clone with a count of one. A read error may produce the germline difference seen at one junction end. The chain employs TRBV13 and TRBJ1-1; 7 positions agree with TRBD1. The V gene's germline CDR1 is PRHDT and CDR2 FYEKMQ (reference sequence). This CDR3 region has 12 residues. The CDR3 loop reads CASGTGDTETFF. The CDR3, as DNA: TGTGCCAGCGGCACAGGGGACACTGAAACTTTCTTT.

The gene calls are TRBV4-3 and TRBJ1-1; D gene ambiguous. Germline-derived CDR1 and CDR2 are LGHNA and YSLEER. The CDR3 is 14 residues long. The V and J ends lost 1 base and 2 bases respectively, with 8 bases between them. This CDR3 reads CASSQVTRNTEAFF. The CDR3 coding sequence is TGCGCCAGCAGCCAAGTCACCAGAAACACTGAAGCTTTCTTT.

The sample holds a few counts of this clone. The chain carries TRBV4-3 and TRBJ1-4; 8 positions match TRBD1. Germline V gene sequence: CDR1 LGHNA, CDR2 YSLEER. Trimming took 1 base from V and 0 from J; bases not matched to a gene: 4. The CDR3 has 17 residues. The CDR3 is CASSQGGQAATNEKLFF. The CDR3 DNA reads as TGCGCCAGCAGCCAAGGGGGACAGGCCGCAACTAATGAAAAACTGTTTTTT.

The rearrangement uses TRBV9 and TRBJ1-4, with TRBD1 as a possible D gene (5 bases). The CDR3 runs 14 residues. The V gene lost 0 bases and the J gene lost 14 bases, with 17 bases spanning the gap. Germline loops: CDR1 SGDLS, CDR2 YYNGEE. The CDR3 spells CASSVEEGPTELFF. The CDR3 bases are TGTGCCAGCAGCGTAGAGGAGGGGCCGACTGAGCTGTTTTTT. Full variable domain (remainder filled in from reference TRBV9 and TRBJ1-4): DSGVTQTPKHLITATGQRVTLRCSPRSGDLSVYWYQQSLDQGLQFLIQYYNGEERAKGNILERFSAQQFPDLHSELNLSSLELGDSALYFCASSVEEGPTELFFGSGTQLSVL.

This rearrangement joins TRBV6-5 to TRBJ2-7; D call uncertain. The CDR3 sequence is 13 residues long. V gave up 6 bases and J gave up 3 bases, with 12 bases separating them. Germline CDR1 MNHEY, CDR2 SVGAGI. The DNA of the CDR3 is TGTGCCAGCAGACCTACAGCCAACTACGAGCAGTACTTC. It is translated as CASRPTANYEQYF.

The CDR3 DNA reads as TGCGCCAGCAGCTTGGAGAGTAGTAGCGGGGCAACAGATACGCAGTATTTT. Translation: CASSLESSSGATDTQYF. The rearrangement uses TRBV5-1 and TRBJ2-3; 8 nucleotides align to TRBD2. Germline lookup yields CDR1 SGHRS and CDR2 YFSETQ. The CDR3 is 17 amino acids. V shed 0 bases, J shed 3 bases, and the junction held 9 bases outside the gene matches.

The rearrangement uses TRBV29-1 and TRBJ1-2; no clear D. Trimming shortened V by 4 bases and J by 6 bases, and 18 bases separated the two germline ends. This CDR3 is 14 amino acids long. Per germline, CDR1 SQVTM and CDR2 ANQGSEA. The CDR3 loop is CSVVGQAGSDGYTF. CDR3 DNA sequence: TGCAGCGTTGTAGGCCAGGCAGGATCGGATGGCTACACCTTC.

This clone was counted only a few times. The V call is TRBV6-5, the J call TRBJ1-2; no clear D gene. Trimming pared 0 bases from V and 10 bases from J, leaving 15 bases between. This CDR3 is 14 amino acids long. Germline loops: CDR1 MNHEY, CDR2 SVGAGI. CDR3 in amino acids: CASSYSAHRSYYTF. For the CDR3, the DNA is TGTGCCAGCAGTTACTCAGCACACAGATCTTACTACACCTTC.

The CDR3 DNA reads as TGTGCCAGCAGTGGCGACACTTTCAATGAGCAGTTCTTC. Protein sequence: CASSGDTFNEQFF. V is TRBV2 and J is TRBJ2-1; D call uncertain. V lost 4 bases to trimming and J lost 6 bases, with 10 bases between them. The germline V gene encodes CDR1 SNHLY and CDR2 FYNNEI. This CDR3 has 13 residues.

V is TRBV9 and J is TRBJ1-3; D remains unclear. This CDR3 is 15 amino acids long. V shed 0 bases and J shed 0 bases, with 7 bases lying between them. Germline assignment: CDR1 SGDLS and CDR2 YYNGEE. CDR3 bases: TGTGCCAGCAGCGTAGATAGCTACTCTGGAAACACCATATATTTT. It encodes CASSVDSYSGNTIYF. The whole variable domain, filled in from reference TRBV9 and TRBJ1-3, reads DSGVTQTPKHLITATGQRVTLRCSPRSGDLSVYWYQQSLDQGLQFLIQYYNGEERAKGNILERFSAQQFPDLHSELNLSSLELGDSALYFCASSVDSYSGNTIYFGEGSWLTVV.

CDR3 residues: CASSLAGTSGGYEQYF. CDR3 DNA sequence: TGCGCCAGCAGCCTGGCCGGGACTAGCGGGGGCTACGAGCAGTACTTC. The chain has TRBV5-1 and TRBJ2-5; TRBD2 matches at 14 bases. The J call is uncertain, as TRBJ2-7 better fits the DNA end. This CDR3 comprises 16 residues. The germline V gene has CDR1 SGHRS and CDR2 YFSETQ.

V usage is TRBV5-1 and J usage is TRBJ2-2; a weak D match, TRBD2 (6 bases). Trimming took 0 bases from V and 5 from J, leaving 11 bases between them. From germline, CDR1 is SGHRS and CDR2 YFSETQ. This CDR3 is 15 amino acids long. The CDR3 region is CASSLGGLETGELFF. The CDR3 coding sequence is TGCGCCAGCAGCTTGGGGGGACTTGAGACCGGGGAGCTGTTTTTT.

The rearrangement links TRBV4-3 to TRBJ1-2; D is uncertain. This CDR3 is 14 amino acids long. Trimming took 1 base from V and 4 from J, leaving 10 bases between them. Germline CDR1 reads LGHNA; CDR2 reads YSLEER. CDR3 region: CASSQVNSVYGYTF. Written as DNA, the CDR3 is TGCGCCAGCAGCCAAGTTAACAGTGTCTATGGCTACACCTTC.

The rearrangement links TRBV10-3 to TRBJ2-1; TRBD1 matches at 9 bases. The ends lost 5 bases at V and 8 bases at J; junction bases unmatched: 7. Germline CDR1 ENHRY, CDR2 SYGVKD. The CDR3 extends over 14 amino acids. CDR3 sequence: CAISTQGAGYEQFF. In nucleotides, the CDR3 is TGTGCCATCAGTACACAGGGGGCTGGTTATGAGCAGTTCTTC.

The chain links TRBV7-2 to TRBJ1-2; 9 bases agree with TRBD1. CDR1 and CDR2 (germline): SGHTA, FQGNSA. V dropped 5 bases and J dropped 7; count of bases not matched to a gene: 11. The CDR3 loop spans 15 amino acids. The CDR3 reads CASSTKGQGLVGYTF. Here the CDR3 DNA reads TGTGCCAGCAGCACTAAAGGACAGGGGTTAGTTGGCTACACCTTC.

The CDR3 DNA reads as TGTGCCACCAGCAGAGGCGCAGGGCTCTATGGCTACACCTTC. Amino acids: CATSRGAGLYGYTF. This sequence joins TRBV15 and TRBJ1-2, with a possible D match to TRBD1 (5 bases). V was trimmed by 1 base and J by 4 bases, leaving 10 bases between them. Germline V gives CDR1 LNHNV, CDR2 YYDKDF (reference sequence). The CDR3 totals 14 residues. Together with reference TRBV15 and TRBJ1-2, the CDR3 gives the full variable domain: DAMVIQNPRYQVTQFGKPVTLSCSQTLNHNVMYWYQQKSSQAPKLLFHYYDKDFNNEADTPDNFQSRRPNTSFCFLDIRSPGLGDTAMYLCATSRGAGLYGYTFGSGTRLTVV.